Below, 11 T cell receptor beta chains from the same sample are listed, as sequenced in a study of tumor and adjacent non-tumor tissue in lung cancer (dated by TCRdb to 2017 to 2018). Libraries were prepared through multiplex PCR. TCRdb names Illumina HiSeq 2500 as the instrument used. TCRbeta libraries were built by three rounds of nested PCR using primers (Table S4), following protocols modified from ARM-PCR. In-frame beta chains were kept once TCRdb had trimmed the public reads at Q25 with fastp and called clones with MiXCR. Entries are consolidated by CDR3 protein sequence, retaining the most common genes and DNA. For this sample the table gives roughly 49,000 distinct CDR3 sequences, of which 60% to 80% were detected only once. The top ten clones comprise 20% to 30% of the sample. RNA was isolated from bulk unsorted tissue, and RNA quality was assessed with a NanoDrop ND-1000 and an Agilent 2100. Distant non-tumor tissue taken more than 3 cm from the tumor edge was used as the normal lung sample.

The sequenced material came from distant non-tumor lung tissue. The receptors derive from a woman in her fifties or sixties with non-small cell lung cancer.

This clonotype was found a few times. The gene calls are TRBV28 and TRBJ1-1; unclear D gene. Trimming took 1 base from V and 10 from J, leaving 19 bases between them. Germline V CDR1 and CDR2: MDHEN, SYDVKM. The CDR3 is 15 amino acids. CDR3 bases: TGTGCCAGCAGTTTATTGCCTCCTAACTACACCGTAGCTTTCTTT. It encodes CASSLLPPNYTVAFF. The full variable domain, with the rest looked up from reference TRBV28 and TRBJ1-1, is DVKVTQSSRYLVKRTGEKVFLECVQDMDHENMFWYRQDPGLGLRLIYFSYDVKMKEKGDIPEGYSVSREKKERFSLILESASTNQTSMYLCASSLLPPNYTVAFFGQGTRLTVV.

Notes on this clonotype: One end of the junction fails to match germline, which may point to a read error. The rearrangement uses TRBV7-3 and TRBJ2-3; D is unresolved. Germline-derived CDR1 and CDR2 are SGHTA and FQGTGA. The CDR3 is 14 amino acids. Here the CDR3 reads CSSSLTRHTDTQYF. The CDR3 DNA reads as TGTTCCAGCAGCTTAACGAGACACACAGATACGCAGTATTTT.

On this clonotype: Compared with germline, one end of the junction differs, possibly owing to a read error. CDR3 coding DNA: TGCAGCGTTGAGGGGCAGACCTACGACCAGTATTTC. Protein sequence: CSVEGQTYDQYF. The chain couples TRBV29-1 to TRBJ2-7; perhaps TRBD1 as D (5 bases). The CDR3 is 12 amino acids. Looked up from germline, CDR1 is SQVTM and CDR2 is ANQGSEA.

In DNA form, the CDR3 reads TGTGCCAGCAGCCTAGACCCCTCCGAGGACAATCAGCCCCAGCATTTT. It specifies CASSLDPSEDNQPQHF. The rearrangement links TRBV7-9 to TRBJ1-5; D is unresolved. The CDR3 extends over 16 amino acids. Germline lookup yields CDR1 SEHNR and CDR2 FQNEAQ (reference sequence). V dropped 5 bases and J dropped 3 bases, with 17 bases sitting between them.

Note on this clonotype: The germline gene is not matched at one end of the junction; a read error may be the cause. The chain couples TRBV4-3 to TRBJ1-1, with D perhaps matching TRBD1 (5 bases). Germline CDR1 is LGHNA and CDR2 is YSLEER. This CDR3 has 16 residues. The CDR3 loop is CASRPTRAGMKTEALF. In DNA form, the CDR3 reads TGCGCCAGCAGACCCACTAGGGCAGGGATGAAGACTGAAGCTCTCTTT.

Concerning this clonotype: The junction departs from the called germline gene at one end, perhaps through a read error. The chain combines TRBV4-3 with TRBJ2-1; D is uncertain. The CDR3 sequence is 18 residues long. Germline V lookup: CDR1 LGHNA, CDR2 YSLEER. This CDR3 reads CASSQEIPGATYYNEQFF. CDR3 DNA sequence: TGTGCCAGCAGCCAAGAGATTCCCGGCGCTACCTACTACAATGAGCAGTTCTTC.

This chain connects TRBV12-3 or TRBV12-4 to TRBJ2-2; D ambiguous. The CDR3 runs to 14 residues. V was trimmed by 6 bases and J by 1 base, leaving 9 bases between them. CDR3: CASSLGQNTGELFF. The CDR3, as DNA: TGTGCCAGCAGCCTTGGGCAGAACACCGGGGAGCTGTTTTTT.

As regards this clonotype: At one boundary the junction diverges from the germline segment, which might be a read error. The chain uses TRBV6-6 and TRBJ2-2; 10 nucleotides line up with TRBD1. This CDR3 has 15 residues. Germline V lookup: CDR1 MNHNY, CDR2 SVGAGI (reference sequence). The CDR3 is CASNPGTGDTEELFF. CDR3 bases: TGTGCCAGCAATCCCGGGACAGGGGACACCGAGGAGCTGTTTTTT.

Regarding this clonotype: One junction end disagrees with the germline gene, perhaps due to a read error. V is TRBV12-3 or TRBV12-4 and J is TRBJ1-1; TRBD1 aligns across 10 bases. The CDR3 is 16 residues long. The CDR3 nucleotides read TGTGCCAGCATTTTAGGTCGCGGGACAGGGGTCACTGAAGCTTTCTTT. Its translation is CASILGRGTGVTEAFF.

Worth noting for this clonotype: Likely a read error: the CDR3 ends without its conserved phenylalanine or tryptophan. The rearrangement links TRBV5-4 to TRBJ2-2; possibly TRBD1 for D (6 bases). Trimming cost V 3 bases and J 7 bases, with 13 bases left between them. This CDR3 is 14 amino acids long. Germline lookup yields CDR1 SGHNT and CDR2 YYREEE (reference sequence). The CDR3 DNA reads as TGTGCCAGCAGCTCAGGGCAGGACAGCGGGGAGCTGTTTTTA. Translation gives CASSSGQDSGELFL.

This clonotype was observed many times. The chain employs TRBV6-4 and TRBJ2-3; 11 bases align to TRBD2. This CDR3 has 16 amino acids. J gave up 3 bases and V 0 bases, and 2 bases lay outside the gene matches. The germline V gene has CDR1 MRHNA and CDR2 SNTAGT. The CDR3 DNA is TGTGCCAGCAGTGACTCGCCTAGCGGGGGGACAGATACGCAGTATTTT. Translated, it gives CASSDSPSGGTDTQYF.